A single sample is the source of the 8 T cell receptor beta chains below, sequenced in a study of T-cell reconstitution after alpha-beta-depleted transplantation in children. Researchers prepared the TCRbeta library using unique molecular identifiers, the study reports. MiXCR, run by TCRdb on the PCR reads, gives a single entry per CDR3 protein. The repertoire includes some 600,000 distinct CDR3 sequences, approximately 13% of them detected once, and roughly 2.3% sits in the top ten. The sequencing here drew on PBMCs, mostly from graft donor cells, taken 360 days after TCRalphabeta/CD19-depleted stem cell transplant. These receptors originate from a male patient between 5 and 17 years old who had a stem cell transplant for acute myeloid leukemia, so the T cells may come from the graft donor.

This clonotype has a handful of counts. The gene calls are TRBV28 and TRBJ2-1; tentative D call: TRBD2 (7 bases). CDR1 MDHEN and CDR2 SYDVKM come from the germline V gene. V shed 7 bases and J shed 5 bases, with 24 bases lying between them. This CDR3 is 17 amino acids long. The CDR3 is CASTHRSGKGTHNEQFF. Here the CDR3 DNA reads TGTGCCAGCACCCACCGAAGCGGGAAGGGGACACACAATGAGCAGTTCTTC.

The chain uses TRBV7-8 and TRBJ1-1; D ambiguous. The CDR3 covers 15 residues. In germline, CDR1 is SGHVS, CDR2 FQNEAQ. Trimming took off 0 bases at V and 3 bases at J, with 11 bases between the two ends. The CDR3 nucleotides read TGTGCCAGCAGCTTAGCAGCCCCCCAGGACACTGAAGCTTTCTTT. Amino acid sequence: CASSLAAPQDTEAFF.

This clonotype has at least ten counts. The CDR3 spells CASSLTERSTDTQYF. The CDR3 nucleotides are TGTGCCAGCAGCCTCACTGAGCGTAGCACAGATACGCAGTATTTT. The chain carries TRBV7-2 and TRBJ2-3, with D uncertain. The germline V and J ends were trimmed by 5 bases and 0 bases, with 12 bases remaining between them. This CDR3 spans 15 amino acids. CDR1 and CDR2 from the germline V gene are SGHTA and FQGNSA.

This clonotype came up a few times. V usage is TRBV20-1 and J usage is TRBJ2-7; no clear D gene. The CDR3 has 15 amino acids. The V gene's germline CDR1 is DFQATT and CDR2 SNEGSKA (reference sequence). V was cut by 1 base and J by 0 bases, with 13 bases left in between. This CDR3 is CSARVWRIASYEQYF. CDR3 nucleotide sequence: TGCAGTGCTAGAGTTTGGCGGATAGCCTCCTACGAGCAGTACTTC.

This clonotype has at least ten counts. The J gene is TRBJ2-1, the V gene TRBV9, with D perhaps TRBD2 (5 bases). Trimming shortened V by 4 bases and J by 10 bases, and 21 bases separated the two germline ends. CDR1 is SGDLS, CDR2 YYNGEE, per germline. This CDR3 spans 15 amino acids. CDR3 amino acids: CASSPRLARILEQFF. The CDR3 DNA is TGTGCCAGCAGCCCTAGGTTAGCGAGGATCTTGGAGCAGTTCTTC.

The sample holds many counts of this clonotype. Here the CDR3 reads CSASRPGVGSTEAFF. CDR3 DNA sequence: TGCAGTGCTAGCCGACCAGGGGTGGGGAGCACTGAAGCTTTCTTT. The chain uses TRBV20-1 and TRBJ1-1, with D possibly being TRBD1 (6 bases). The CDR3 runs 15 residues. From germline, CDR1 is DFQATT and CDR2 SNEGSKA (reference sequence). Trimming shortened V by 3 bases and J by 4 bases, and 18 bases separated the two germline ends.

The chain uses TRBV11-2 and TRBJ2-3; D is possibly TRBD2 (6 bases). Germline V CDR1 and CDR2: SGHAT, FQNNGV. The germline V and J ends were trimmed by 3 bases and 6 bases, with 16 bases remaining between them. The CDR3 runs 15 residues. This CDR3 is CASSLAPEGRDTQYF. CDR3 coding DNA: TGTGCCAGCAGCTTGGCTCCGGAGGGAAGGGATACGCAGTATTTT.

This clonotype occurred a few times. For the CDR3, the DNA is TGCGCCAGCAGCCATCCCGCTCCGGGGACTAGCACAGATACGCAGTATTTT. It specifies CASSHPAPGTSTDTQYF. The chain links TRBV4-1 to TRBJ2-3; D may be TRBD2 (6 bases). The CDR3 covers 17 residues. Germline V lookup: CDR1 MGHRA, CDR2 YSYEKL. Trimming pared 3 bases from V and 0 bases from J, leaving 16 bases between.